This TCR beta chain is drawn from a study of T cells in Graves' hyperthyroidism and ophthalmopathy. The V end lost 4 bases, the J end lost 4 bases, and 17 bases lay between the germline ends. Germline V gives CDR1 SGHVS, CDR2 FQNEAQ. This CDR3 region has 15 residues. Ten or more counts support this clonotype. TCR beta CDR3 region amplification was performed from RNA transcripts. With the HTBI primer set, the TCR CDR3 went through a first round of RT-PCR. TCRdb ran MiXCR on the multiplex PCR reads and lists one entry per CDR3 protein. The table lists under 350,000 distinct CDR3 sequences, roughly 18% of them singletons.

The sample comprised blood. The chain is built from TRBV7-8 and TRBJ2-7; maybe TRBD2 (5 bases). The receptor was derived from a woman aged 50 to 60 with Graves' hyperthyroidism. The CDR3 coding sequence is TGTGCCAGCAGCTCAGTGCAGACTATTCCTTACGAGCAGTACTTC. This translates into CASSSVQTIPYEQYF.